The present TCR beta chain was sequenced within a study of blood T cell repertoires in COVID-19. Whole-study context: Sources were T cells, B-cell-depleted T cells, or PBMCs; the material itself was cDNA or gDNA.

The CDR3 length is 15 residues. In germline, CDR1 is MNHEY, CDR2 SVGAGI. V trimming: 6 bases; J trimming: 6 bases; junction bases outside the gene matches: 7. As originally analysed: Amplification of reference gene primers was used by the study to estimate nucleated cell counts. The method was immunoSEQ multiplex PCR; TCRdb's version includes in-frame clones alone and lacks a portion of them. V, J and clone size were drawn from that table, and D and trimming were deduced from the DNA. The repertoire has about 170,000 clones, more than 75% of them found once; the top ten carry around 1.9%. The chain carries TRBV6-5 and TRBJ1-6; 8 bases fit TRBD1. The specimen sequenced was peripheral blood. The TCR sequence derives from a man in his forties or fifties who had recovered from COVID-19. The chain's CDR3 is CASRGDRSGNSPLHF. CDR3 nucleotides: TGTGCCAGCAGGGGGGACAGGAGCGGTAATTCACCCCTCCACTTT.